A single sample gave rise to the 16 T cell receptor beta chains below, sequenced in a study of CD8+ T cells in alopecia areata (dated by TCRdb to the late 2010s). The library relied on the immunoSEQ multiplex PCR assay. For TCR sequencing, RNA was extracted from every sample and reverse transcribed into cDNA to serve as template. TCRdb mirrors the immuneACCESS table, restricted to in-frame sequences. Some clones are absent from its copies; in checked studies, under half trace to an unresolved V gene, and the reason for the others is unknown. Here the sample has 100,000 to 120,000 clones; almost 60% occur a single time. The ten largest account for 20% to 25% of the sample. The source material was CD8+ T cells sorted from blood. These receptors were obtained from a human donor in good health.

The chain joins TRBV5-6 to TRBJ2-1, with unresolved D. The CDR3 consists of 16 residues. The germline V and J ends were trimmed by 0 bases and 2 bases, with 12 bases remaining between them. Germline CDR1 is SGHDT and CDR2 is YYEEEE. The CDR3 protein is CASSLEGPDAYNEQFF. In nucleotides, the CDR3 is TGTGCCAGCAGCTTGGAAGGCCCCGATGCCTACAATGAGCAGTTCTTC.

The chain combines TRBV4-1 with TRBJ1-3; D gene ambiguous. Germline CDR1 reads MGHRA; CDR2 reads YSYEKL. Deletions cut 1 base from V and 7 bases from J, with 11 bases between. This CDR3 has 14 residues. The DNA for the CDR3 is TGCGCCAGCAGCCAAGGTGTGTGGTCGAACACCATATATTTT. This sequence encodes CASSQGVWSNTIYF.

CDR3 nucleotides: TGTGCCAGCAGTGAAGGAGGGCTTACAGGGAGCGGGGAGCTGTTTTTT. It codes for CASSEGGLTGSGELFF. The chain uses TRBV6-1 and TRBJ2-2, with D tentatively TRBD1 (6 bases). The germline V and J ends were trimmed by 1 base and 7 bases, with 16 bases remaining between them. Germline-derived CDR1 and CDR2 are MNHNS and SASEGT. The CDR3 extends over 16 amino acids.

This sequence joins TRBV13 and TRBJ2-7; possibly TRBD2 for D (6 bases). The CDR3 spans 12 residues. From germline, CDR1 is PRHDT and CDR2 FYEKMQ (reference sequence). V was shortened by 4 bases and J by 2 bases, with 6 bases between the two germline ends. The CDR3 bases are TGTGCCAGCAGCTGGGGGGCCTACGAGCAGTACTTC. It specifies CASSWGAYEQYF.

The CDR3, as DNA: TGTGCCAGCAGCCCCGGGACAGAGCAGTTCTTC. Encoded protein: CASSPGTEQFF. The chain recombines TRBV14 with TRBJ2-1, with D perhaps matching TRBD1 (6 bases). The CDR3 runs 11 residues. Trimming pared 4 bases from V and 10 bases from J, leaving 8 bases between. Germline CDR1 and CDR2: SGHDN and FVKESK.

The J gene is TRBJ1-1, the V gene TRBV18; D unresolved. Germline V gene sequence: CDR1 KGHSH, CDR2 LQKENI. The CDR3 has 16 amino acids. V shed 2 bases and J shed 0 bases, with 13 bases lying between them. The CDR3 protein is CASSPLEKVVNTEAFF. CDR3 DNA sequence: TGTGCCAGCTCACCATTAGAAAAGGTTGTGAACACTGAAGCTTTCTTT. Variable domain in full (rest from reference TRBV18 and TRBJ1-1): NAGVMQNPRHLVRRRGQEARLRCSPMKGHSHVYWYRQLPEEGLKFMVYLQKENIIDESGMPKERFSAEFPKEGPSILRIQQVVRGDSAAYFCASSPLEKVVNTEAFFGQGTRLTVV.

The rearrangement links TRBV28 to TRBJ2-3, with D perhaps matching TRBD2 (7 bases). Trimming took 6 bases from V and 3 from J, leaving 22 bases between them. The germline CDR1 and CDR2 sequences are MDHEN and SYDVKM. The CDR3 totals 17 residues. The chain's CDR3 is CASSLGWGGYETDTQYF. The CDR3 nucleotides read TGTGCCAGCAGCTTAGGCTGGGGGGGCTATGAAACAGATACGCAGTATTTT.

The J gene is TRBJ1-1, the V gene TRBV6-5; D is uncertain. Germline assignment: CDR1 MNHEY and CDR2 SVGAGI. The V gene lost 5 bases and the J gene lost 11 bases, with 18 bases spanning the gap. There are 13 residues in the CDR3. CDR3 nucleotide sequence: TGTGCCAGCAGTCACCTTCCTACGGGTGCGGCTTTCTTT. Its protein is CASSHLPTGAAFF.

A single count supports this clone. The chain uses TRBV7-2 and TRBJ2-3, with 9 nucleotides matching TRBD2. V shed 10 bases, J shed 4 bases, and the junction held 18 bases outside the gene matches. The CDR3 runs 17 residues. Germline V gives CDR1 SGHTA, CDR2 FQGNSA. The CDR3 region has the DNA TGTGCCACGGGAGACTCCATAGCGGGGGTAGGACCAGATACGCAGTATTTT. It yields the protein CATGDSIAGVGPDTQYF.

V is TRBV6-6 and J is TRBJ1-3; no clear D. The ends were cut back, 7 bases at V and 5 bases at J, with 12 bases in the middle. This CDR3 is built from 13 residues. CDR1 and CDR2 from the germline V gene are MNHNY and SVGAGI (reference sequence). The CDR3 reads CASTRHRRNTIYF. CDR3 DNA: TGTGCCAGCACTCGGCACCGCCGAAACACCATATATTTT.

A few counts support this clone. Additional DNA sequences in this sample encode the identical CDR3. J is TRBJ1-5 and V is TRBV27; a weak D match, TRBD1 (5 bases). V shed 2 bases and J shed 3 bases, with 8 bases lying between them. This CDR3 contains 14 residues. CDR1 is MNHEY, CDR2 SMNVEV, per germline (reference sequence). The CDR3 loop is CASSLGGNNQPQHF. Written as DNA, the CDR3 is TGTGCCAGCAGTTTAGGGGGTAACAATCAGCCCCAGCATTTT.

This clone was picked up a small number of times. The genes are TRBV6-5 and TRBJ1-1; D gene unclear. Germline V lookup: CDR1 MNHEY, CDR2 SVGAGI. V gave up 3 bases and J gave up 0 bases, with 8 bases separating them. This CDR3 has 14 residues. The CDR3 protein is CASSYINMNTEAFF. CDR3 DNA: TGTGCCAGCAGTTATATTAACATGAACACTGAAGCTTTCTTT.

The chain uses TRBV6-6 and TRBJ2-7; TRBD2 matches at 7 bases. Germline V CDR1 and CDR2: MNHNY, SVGAGI (reference sequence). V shed 0 bases, J shed 0 bases, and the junction held 5 bases outside the gene matches. This CDR3 is 16 amino acids long. This CDR3 reads CASSYSGRGISYEQYF. As DNA, the CDR3 is TGTGCCAGCAGTTACTCGGGGCGGGGGATCTCCTACGAGCAGTACTTC.

The rearrangement links TRBV25-1 to TRBJ1-1, with 11 bases identical to TRBD1. With V trimmed by 7 bases and J by 4 bases, 8 bases remained unmatched. CDR1 MGHDK and CDR2 SYGVNS come from the germline V gene. The CDR3 runs 15 residues. In nucleotides, the CDR3 is TGTGCCAGCATGGGGACAGGGGGACGGGGCACTGAAGCTTTCTTT. This translates into CASMGTGGRGTEAFF.

In its sample, this clone was seen many times. As DNA, the CDR3 is TGTGCCAGTAGTATCCGACAGGGCTGGAACTATGGCTACACCTTC. Its translation is CASSIRQGWNYGYTF. V and J are TRBV19 and TRBJ1-2, with 7 bases lining up with TRBD1. The length of the CDR3 is 15 residues. Unmatched junction bases numbered 6, after V lost 3 bases and J lost 2 bases. CDR1 is LNHDA and CDR2 is SQIVND in the germline V gene (reference sequence). Full variable domain (missing parts from reference TRBV19 and TRBJ1-2): DGGITQSPKYLFRKEGQNVTLSCEQNLNHDAMYWYRQDPGQGLRLIYYSQIVNDFQKGDIAEGYSVSREKKESFPLTVTSAQKNPTAFYLCASSIRQGWNYGYTFGSGTRLTVV.

This chain uses TRBV29-1 with TRBJ1-1, with D possibly TRBD1 on 6 matching bases. CDR3 length: 14 residues. Deletions cut 6 bases from V and 1 base from J, with 15 bases between. Germline lookup yields CDR1 SQVTM and CDR2 ANQGSEA. The CDR3 DNA sequence: TGCAGCGTGGAGAGACAGGTGGGGAACACTGAAGCTTTCTTT. Protein: CSVERQVGNTEAFF.